These 5 T cell receptor beta chains originate from one sample sequenced in a study of cytomegalovirus exposure and HLA in healthy donors. The study ran its PCR with 60 Vbeta and 13 Jbeta primers. Sequencing was performed with immunoSEQ multiplex PCR; in TCRdb, only in-frame clones are kept and a portion is missing. The repertoire holds fewer than 250,000 clones, with more than 65% as singletons. The sequenced sample was PBMCs. These receptors were collected from a woman in her 30s in good health and CMV-seronegative.

The genes are TRBV5-6 and TRBJ2-7; 8 bases line up with TRBD2. Germline V gives CDR1 SGHDT, CDR2 YYEEEE. The CDR3 has 15 residues. Unmatched junction bases numbered 8, after V lost 6 bases and J lost 0 bases. The CDR3, as DNA: TGTGCCAGCACCCGGGGGGGGGACCCCTCCTACGAGCAGTACTTC. Amino acid sequence: CASTRGGDPSYEQYF.

The genes are TRBV4-1 and TRBJ1-2; D perhaps matches TRBD1 (5 bases). The germline V and J ends were trimmed by 0 bases and 3 bases, with 11 bases remaining between them. CDR1 and CDR2 (germline): MGHRA, YSYEKL. The CDR3 is 15 residues long. The CDR3 bases are TGCGCCAGCAGCCAAGAAGGGGCCTACGACTATGGCTACACCTTC. It codes for CASSQEGAYDYGYTF.

The CDR3 DNA reads TGTGCCAGCAGCTTGGGAGGGGGGTCAAATGAGCAGTTCTTC. Amino acids: CASSLGGGSNEQFF. The chain is built from TRBV7-3 and TRBJ2-1; tentatively, D is TRBD2 (7 bases). V was shortened by 3 bases and J by 7 bases, with 13 bases between the two germline ends. This CDR3 spans 14 amino acids. CDR1 SGHTA and CDR2 FQGTGA come from the germline V gene.

This chain uses TRBV5-1 with TRBJ2-1, with 11 bases identical to TRBD2. V trimming: 0 bases; J trimming: 4 bases; junction bases outside the gene matches: 3. CDR1 and CDR2 from the germline V gene are SGHRS and YFSETQ. The CDR3 sequence is 16 residues long. The CDR3 DNA is TGCGCCAGCAGCTTGGGGGGACTAGCGGTTTACAATGAGCAGTTCTTC. This gives the protein CASSLGGLAVYNEQFF.

The chain carries TRBV30 and TRBJ1-2; D not resolved. CDR1 and CDR2 from the germline V gene are GTSNPN and SVGIG (reference sequence). CDR3 length: 13 amino acids. V lost 3 bases to trimming and J lost 2 bases, with 10 bases between them. CDR3 nucleotides: TGTGCCTGGAGGGAGGGCCGAAACTATGGCTACACCTTC. Translated: CAWREGRNYGYTF.